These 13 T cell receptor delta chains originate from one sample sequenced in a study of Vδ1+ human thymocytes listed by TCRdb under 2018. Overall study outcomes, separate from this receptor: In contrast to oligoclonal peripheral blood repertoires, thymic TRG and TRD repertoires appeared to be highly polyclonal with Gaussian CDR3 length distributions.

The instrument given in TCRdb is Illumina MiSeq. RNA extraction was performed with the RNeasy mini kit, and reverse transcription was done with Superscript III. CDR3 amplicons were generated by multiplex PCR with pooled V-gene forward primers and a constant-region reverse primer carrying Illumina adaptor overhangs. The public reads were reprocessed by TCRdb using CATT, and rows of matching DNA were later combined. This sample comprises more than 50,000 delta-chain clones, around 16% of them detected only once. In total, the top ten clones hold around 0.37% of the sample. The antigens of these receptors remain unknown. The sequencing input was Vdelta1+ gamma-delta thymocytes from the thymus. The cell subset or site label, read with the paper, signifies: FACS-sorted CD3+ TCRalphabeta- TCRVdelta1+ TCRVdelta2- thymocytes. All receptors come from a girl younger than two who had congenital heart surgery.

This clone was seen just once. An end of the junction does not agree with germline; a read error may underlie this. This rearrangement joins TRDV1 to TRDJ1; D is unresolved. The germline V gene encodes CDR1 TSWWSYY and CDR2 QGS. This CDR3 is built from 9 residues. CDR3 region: CASTGKLIF. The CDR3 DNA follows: TGCGCCTCTACGGGTAAACTCATCTTT.

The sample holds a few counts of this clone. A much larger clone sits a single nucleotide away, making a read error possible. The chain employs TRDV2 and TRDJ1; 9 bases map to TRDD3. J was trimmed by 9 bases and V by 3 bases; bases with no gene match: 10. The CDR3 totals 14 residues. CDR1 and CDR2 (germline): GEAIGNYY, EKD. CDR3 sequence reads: CACDSRTGGVELIF. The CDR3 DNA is TGTGCCTGTGACTCGAGGACTGGGGGAGTTGAACTCATCTTT.

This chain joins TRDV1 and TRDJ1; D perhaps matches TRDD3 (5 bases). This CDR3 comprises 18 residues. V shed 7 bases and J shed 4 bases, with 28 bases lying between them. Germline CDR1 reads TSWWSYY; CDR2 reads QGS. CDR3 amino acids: CALVPTSSGGSGVDKLIF. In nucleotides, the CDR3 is TGTGCTCTTGTGCCGACCTCCTCCGGGGGCTCGGGGGTCGATAAACTCATCTTT.

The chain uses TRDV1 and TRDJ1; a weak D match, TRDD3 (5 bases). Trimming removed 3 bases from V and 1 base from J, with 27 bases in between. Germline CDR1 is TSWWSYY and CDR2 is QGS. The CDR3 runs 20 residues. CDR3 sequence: CALGDRNPLISGPPTDKLIF. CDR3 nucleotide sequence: TGTGCTCTTGGGGATCGTAACCCTCTGATATCTGGGCCCCCCACCGATAAACTCATCTTT.

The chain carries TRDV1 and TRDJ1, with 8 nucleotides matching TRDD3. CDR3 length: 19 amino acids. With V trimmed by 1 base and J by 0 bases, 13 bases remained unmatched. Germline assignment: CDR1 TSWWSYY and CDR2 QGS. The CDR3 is CALGEPPTAGGPYTDKLIF. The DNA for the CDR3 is TGTGCTCTTGGGGAACCTCCTACGGCTGGGGGACCGTACACCGATAAACTCATCTTT.

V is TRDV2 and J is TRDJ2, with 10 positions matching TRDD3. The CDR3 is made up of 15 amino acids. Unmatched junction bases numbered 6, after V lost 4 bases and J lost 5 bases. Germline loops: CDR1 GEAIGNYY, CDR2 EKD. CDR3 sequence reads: CACDRGGYVTAQLFF. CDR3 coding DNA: TGTGCCTGTGATCGGGGGGGATACGTTACAGCACAACTCTTCTTT.

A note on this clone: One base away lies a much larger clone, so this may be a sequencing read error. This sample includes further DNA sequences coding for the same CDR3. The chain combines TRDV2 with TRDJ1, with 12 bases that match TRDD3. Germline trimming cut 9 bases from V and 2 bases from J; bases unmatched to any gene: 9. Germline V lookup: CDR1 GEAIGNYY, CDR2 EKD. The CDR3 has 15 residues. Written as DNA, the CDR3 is TGTGCCCTGAGACTGGGGGATACTTCTACCGATAAACTCATCTTT. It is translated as CALRLGDTSTDKLIF.

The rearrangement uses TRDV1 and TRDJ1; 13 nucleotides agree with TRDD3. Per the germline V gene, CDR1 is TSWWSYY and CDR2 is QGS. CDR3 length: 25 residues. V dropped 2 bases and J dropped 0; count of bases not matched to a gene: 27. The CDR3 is CALGEFPGGYWGIRRLTPYTDKLIF. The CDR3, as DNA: TGTGCTCTTGGGGAATTTCCGGGAGGGTACTGGGGGATACGTCGTTTAACACCCTACACCGATAAACTCATCTTT.

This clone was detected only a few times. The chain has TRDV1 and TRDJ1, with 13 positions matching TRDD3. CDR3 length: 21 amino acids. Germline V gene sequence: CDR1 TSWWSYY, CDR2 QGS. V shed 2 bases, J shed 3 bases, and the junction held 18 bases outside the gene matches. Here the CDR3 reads CALGECRLPTDWGIRPDKLIF. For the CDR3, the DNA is TGTGCTCTTGGGGAATGTCGTCTTCCTACCGACTGGGGGATACGGCCCGATAAACTCATCTTT.

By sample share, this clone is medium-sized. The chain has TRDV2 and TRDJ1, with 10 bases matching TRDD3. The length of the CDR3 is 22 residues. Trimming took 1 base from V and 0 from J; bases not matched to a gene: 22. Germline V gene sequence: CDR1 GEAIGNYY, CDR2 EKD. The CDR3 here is CACDTDDPGTGGCLKHTDKLIF. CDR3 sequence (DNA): TGTGCCTGTGACACGGACGACCCGGGTACTGGGGGATGCCTAAAGCACACCGATAAACTCATCTTT.

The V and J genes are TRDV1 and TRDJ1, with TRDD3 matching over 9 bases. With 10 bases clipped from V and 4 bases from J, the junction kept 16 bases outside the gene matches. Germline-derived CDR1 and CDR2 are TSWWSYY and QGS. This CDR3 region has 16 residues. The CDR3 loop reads CAPGPTSWGIGDKLIF. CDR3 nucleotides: TGTGCTCCTGGACCTACGTCCTGGGGGATTGGCGATAAACTCATCTTT.

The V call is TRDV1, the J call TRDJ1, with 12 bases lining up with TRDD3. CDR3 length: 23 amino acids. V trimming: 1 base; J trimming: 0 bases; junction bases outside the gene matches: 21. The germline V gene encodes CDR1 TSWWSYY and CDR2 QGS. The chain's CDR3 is CALGEQSALRLDWGILHTDKLIF. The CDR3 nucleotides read TGTGCTCTTGGGGAACAATCCGCCCTACGTCTAGACTGGGGGATACTCCACACCGATAAACTCATCTTT.

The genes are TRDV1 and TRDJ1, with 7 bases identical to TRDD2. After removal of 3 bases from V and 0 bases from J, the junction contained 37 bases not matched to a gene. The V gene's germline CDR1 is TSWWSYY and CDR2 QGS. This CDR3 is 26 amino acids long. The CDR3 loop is CALGDPIPTPADTLNPGRPYTDKLIF. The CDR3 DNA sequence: TGTGCTCTTGGGGATCCCATTCCTACCCCGGCCGATACCCTTAATCCCGGACGACCCTACACCGATAAACTCATCTTT.